Presented here are 20 T cell receptor beta chains from one specimen sequenced in a study of response to subunit inactivated influenza vaccine. One entry per CDR3 protein, called by TCRdb with MiXCR from the RT-PCR reads. The table lists 500,000 or so distinct CDR3 sequences, about 15% of them singletons. The sequenced sample was CD4+ T cells sorted from PBMCs, obtained 23 months after vaccination. Source of these receptors: a man in his fifties or sixties who received an inactivated influenza vaccine.

This clonotype was observed a handful of times. One end of the junction varies from germline; a read error may be responsible. The V call is TRBV20-1, the J call TRBJ2-3; D may be TRBD2 (6 bases). Looked up from germline, CDR1 is DFQATT and CDR2 is SNEGSKA (reference sequence). CDR3 size: 14 residues. CDR3 nucleotides: TGCAGTGCCAGAGCGGGTCTAATTACAGATACGCAGTATTTT. Translated, it gives CSARAGLITDTQYF.

This clonotype was picked up many times. V and J are TRBV20-1 and TRBJ2-1, with D maybe TRBD2 (6 bases). Trimming left V 5 bases short and J 12 bases short, with 20 bases between. Germline CDR1 reads DFQATT; CDR2 reads SNEGSKA (reference sequence). The CDR3 is 13 amino acids. CDR3 loop: CSALTSGGLGQFF. In DNA, the CDR3 is TGCAGTGCTTTAACTAGTGGGGGGTTGGGGCAGTTCTTC.

This clonotype was counted ten times or more. The chain links TRBV10-3 to TRBJ1-1; maybe TRBD1 (5 bases). Germline loops: CDR1 ENHRY, CDR2 SYGVKD. The CDR3 loop spans 15 amino acids. V lost 6 bases to trimming and J lost 1 base, with 15 bases between them. CDR3 region: CAISGGLGSNTEAFF. For the CDR3, the DNA is TGTGCCATCAGCGGGGGATTGGGATCGAACACTGAAGCTTTCTTT.

The chain has TRBV20-1 and TRBJ2-5; D may be TRBD1 (5 bases). Looked up from germline, CDR1 is DFQATT and CDR2 is SNEGSKA (reference sequence). The CDR3 loop spans 13 amino acids. Trimming took 6 bases from V and 5 from J, leaving 16 bases between them. The CDR3 bases are TGCAGTGCCCCTTTTGGGGCAGGGGAGACCCAGTACTTC. This encodes CSAPFGAGETQYF.

The rearrangement uses TRBV6-5 and TRBJ2-7, with D possibly TRBD2 on 6 matching bases. Germline V gene lookup returns CDR1 MNHEY and CDR2 SVGAGI. This CDR3 has 13 residues. V shed 2 bases and J shed 6 bases, with 11 bases lying between them. The CDR3 here is CASSYPGRGEQYF. CDR3 in DNA: TGTGCCAGCAGTTACCCCGGGCGGGGCGAGCAGTACTTC.

This clonotype has just a few counts. At one end the junction does not follow the germline gene, possibly because of a read error. V gene TRBV7-2 combines with J gene TRBJ2-4; no reliable D call. Germline CDR1 and CDR2: SGHTA and FQGNSA. The CDR3 has 13 amino acids. The CDR3 DNA is TGTGCCAGCAGCTTAGATCCCCAGGCCAAGAAAATATTC. As protein: CASSLDPQAKKIF. The full variable domain, in which reference TRBV7-2 and TRBJ2-4 provide the parts outside the CDR3, is GAGVSQSPSNKVTEKGKDVELRCDPISGHTALYWYRQSLGQGLEFLIYFQGNSAPDKSGLPSDRFSAERTGGSVSTLTIQRTQQEDSAVYLCASSLDPQAKKIFGAGTRLSVL.

This clonotype was counted a few times. This rearrangement joins TRBV5-1 to TRBJ2-1; D gene uncertain. V lost 4 bases and J 9 bases, leaving 11 bases between the germline ends. This CDR3 region has 12 residues. The germline V gene has CDR1 SGHRS and CDR2 YFSETQ. The DNA of the CDR3 is TGCGCCAGCAGCGAGCCTGTTGGTGAGCAGTTCTTC. This translates into CASSEPVGEQFF.

The CDR3 nucleotides read TGTGCCAGCTGTTTCGTGACTAGCGGGTGGGAGAACACCGGGGAGCTGTTTTTT. It is translated as CASCFVTSGWENTGELFF. The V and J genes are TRBV2 and TRBJ2-2; the match to TRBD2 covers 10 bases. J gave up 1 base and V 8 bases, and 13 bases lay outside the gene matches. This CDR3 has 18 amino acids. The germline V gene encodes CDR1 SNHLY and CDR2 FYNNEI.

This clonotype appeared a few times. The rearrangement joins TRBV6-5 to TRBJ2-2; D may be TRBD1 (6 bases). The CDR3 is made up of 15 amino acids. Germline V gene lookup returns CDR1 MNHEY and CDR2 SVGAGI. Trimming removed 0 bases from V and 5 bases from J, with 10 bases in between. CDR3 in amino acids: CASSYSGARTGELFF. The CDR3 nucleotides read TGTGCCAGCAGTTACTCGGGGGCCAGGACCGGGGAGCTGTTTTTT.

V usage is TRBV12-3 or TRBV12-4 and J usage is TRBJ2-7; TRBD2 matches 10 bases. J was trimmed by 4 bases and V by 8 bases; bases with no gene match: 5. The CDR3 totals 13 residues. CDR3 sequence (DNA): TGTGCCAGCGGGAGCGGGAGGGTTTACGAGCAGTACTTC. Protein sequence: CASGSGRVYEQYF.

At least ten counts were recorded for this clonotype. The chain joins TRBV5-4 to TRBJ2-3; D not certain. CDR3 size: 16 residues. Per the germline V gene, CDR1 is SGHNT and CDR2 is YYREEE (reference sequence). V was trimmed by 0 bases and J by 4 bases, leaving 15 bases between them. The CDR3 spells CASSLALSLDADTQYF. CDR3 DNA sequence: TGTGCCAGCAGCTTGGCGCTCTCCCTCGATGCAGATACGCAGTATTTT.

This clonotype was detected a few times. The genes are TRBV29-1 and TRBJ1-4; D is unclear. Germline CDR1 reads SQVTM; CDR2 reads ANQGSEA. CDR3 size: 13 residues. Trimming stripped 5 bases from V and 5 bases from J, with 12 bases between. This CDR3 reads CSVNRAPNEKLFF. The CDR3 DNA reads as TGCAGCGTTAACCGGGCGCCGAATGAAAAACTGTTTTTT.

The chain joins TRBV28 to TRBJ2-7; 10 bases align to TRBD1. CDR1 and CDR2 (germline): MDHEN, SYDVKM. The V and J ends lost 3 bases and 3 bases, in that order; junction bases with no gene match: 8. This CDR3 region has 16 residues. CDR3 in amino acids: CASSLGSGTGVYEQYF. CDR3 DNA: TGTGCCAGCAGTTTGGGGAGTGGGACAGGGGTCTACGAGCAGTACTTC.

This clonotype turned up a few times. J is TRBJ2-3 and V is TRBV7-9, with 8 nucleotides matching TRBD1. V trimming: 5 bases; J trimming: 2 bases; junction bases outside the gene matches: 6. Germline V gene lookup returns CDR1 SEHNR and CDR2 FQNEAQ (reference sequence). CDR3 length equals 15 residues. CDR3 DNA: TGTGCCAGCAGCCCCGACAGGGGCCTCACAGATACGCAGTATTTT. Amino acids: CASSPDRGLTDTQYF.

This clonotype has a count of ten or more. The CDR3 reads CASSPRDEDSPLHF. The DNA of the CDR3 is TGTGCCAGCTCACCAAGGGACGAGGATTCACCCCTCCACTTT. The chain has TRBV18 and TRBJ1-6, with a possible D match to TRBD1 (5 bases). There are 14 residues in the CDR3. Germline-derived CDR1 and CDR2 are KGHSH and LQKENI. The V and J ends lost 2 bases and 8 bases respectively, with 10 bases between them. Together with reference TRBV18 and TRBJ1-6, the CDR3 gives the full variable domain: NAGVMQNPRHLVRRRGQEARLRCSPMKGHSHVYWYRQLPEEGLKFMVYLQKENIIDESGMPKERFSAEFPKEGPSILRIQQVVRGDSAAYFCASSPRDEDSPLHFGNGTRLTVT.

This clonotype was observed at least ten times. This chain links TRBV14 with TRBJ1-5; D is unresolved. Per germline, CDR1 SGHDN and CDR2 FVKESK. V lost 0 bases to trimming and J lost 6 bases, with 6 bases between them. The length of the CDR3 is 13 residues. The CDR3 reads CASSQDSTQPQHF. CDR3 coding DNA: TGTGCCAGCAGCCAAGATTCGACTCAGCCCCAGCATTTT.

The J gene is TRBJ1-6, the V gene TRBV11-2, with a tentative D call TRBD1 (6 bases). The V gene's germline CDR1 is SGHAT and CDR2 FQNNGV. The V end was cut by 6 bases, the J end by 0 bases, with 15 bases between. The CDR3 is 17 residues long. The CDR3 loop is CASSGQFLSSYNSPLHF. CDR3 DNA: TGTGCCAGCAGTGGACAGTTTTTGAGCTCCTATAATTCACCCCTCCACTTT.

The gene calls are TRBV20-1 and TRBJ2-7; a weak D match, TRBD2 (7 bases). Looked up from germline, CDR1 is DFQATT and CDR2 is SNEGSKA (reference sequence). The CDR3 runs 14 residues. The V end lost 2 bases, the J end lost 2 bases, and 13 bases lay between the germline ends. For the CDR3, the DNA is TGCAGTGCTAGAAGCCCGGGGGGCCCCTACGAGCAGTACTTC. Translated: CSARSPGGPYEQYF.

The table lists this clonotype with a few counts. The J gene is TRBJ2-3, the V gene TRBV9, with D possibly being TRBD1 or TRBD2 (7 bases each). The CDR3 is 14 amino acids. Trimming removed 3 bases at V and 13 bases at J, with 21 bases between. Germline CDR1 and CDR2: SGDLS and YYNGEE. CDR3 in amino acids: CASSETPQGGNEYF. The DNA of the CDR3 is TGTGCCAGCAGCGAGACCCCCCAGGGGGGGAATGAGTATTTT.

A few counts support this clonotype. The rearrangement joins TRBV12-3 or TRBV12-4 to TRBJ2-1; TRBD2 is a possible D gene (5 bases). V was trimmed by 5 bases and J by 8 bases, leaving 10 bases between them. The CDR3 totals 12 residues. The CDR3: CASSALADEQFF. The CDR3, as DNA: TGTGCCAGCAGTGCCCTAGCTGATGAGCAGTTCTTC.